Each of the 15 T cell receptor beta chains below was sequenced from the same sample in a study of T cells in Graves' hyperthyroidism and ophthalmopathy. RNA transcripts served as the template for amplifying TCR beta CDR3 regions. HTBI primers were used for first-round RT-PCR of the TCR CDR3. TCRdb re-called the multiplex PCR reads with MiXCR, one entry per CDR3 protein. The repertoire includes 400,000 to 450,000 distinct CDR3 sequences, approximately 15% of them detected once, and roughly an eighth sits in the top ten. The sample comprised blood. The receptors come from a man between 18 and 35 years old with Graves' ophthalmopathy.

Turning to this clonotype: A read error may explain this, as a much larger clone is one base away. This chain joins TRBV7-2 and TRBJ2-1; TRBD2 matches 10 bases. Germline loops: CDR1 SGHTA, CDR2 FQGNSA. The CDR3 totals 16 residues. As DNA, the CDR3 is TGTGTCAGCAGCCGCCATAGCGGGGGGTTTTACAATGAGCAGTTCTTC. Translating gives CVSSRHSGGFYNEQFF.

To note about this clonotype: Mismatch with germline at one junction end may stem from a read error. The chain is built from TRBV15 and TRBJ2-7; TRBD1 is a possible D gene (6 bases). Germline V lookup: CDR1 LNHNV, CDR2 YYDKDF (reference sequence). CDR3 size: 17 residues. For the CDR3, the DNA is TGTGCCACCAGCGGAGATCAGTCCGAGACAGGCCTCTCCGAGCAGTACTTC. Protein sequence: CATSGDQSETGLSEQYF.

This chain links TRBV14 with TRBJ1-2; maybe TRBD1 (5 bases). In germline, CDR1 is SGHDN, CDR2 FVKESK. V was clipped by 2 bases and J by 4 bases, with 14 bases between them. The CDR3 spans 15 residues. The CDR3 protein is CASSQFFRGSYGYTF. In nucleotides, the CDR3 is TGTGCCAGCAGCCAATTCTTCCGGGGGTCCTATGGCTACACCTTC.

In this sample, this clonotype turned up many times. The chain has TRBV27 and TRBJ2-7, with TRBD2 matching 13 bases. CDR1 is MNHEY and CDR2 is SMNVEV in the germline V gene (reference sequence). V shed 5 bases and J 0 bases; nucleotides not matched to a gene: 10. The CDR3 contains 18 residues. Written as DNA, the CDR3 is TGTGCCAGCAGTACGGGGGCCGGGACTAGCGGGATCTCCTACGAGCAGTACTTC. Amino acids: CASSTGAGTSGISYEQYF.

A few counts support this clonotype. This may come from a read error, since a much larger clone is one base off. V is TRBV5-1 and J is TRBJ2-7, with D unresolved. Germline V gene data show CDR1 as SGHRS and CDR2 as YFSETQ. This CDR3 is 13 amino acids long. CDR3 bases: TGCGCCAGCAGCGGACCACCAGTCTACGAGCAGCACTTC. This gives the protein CASSGPPVYEQHF. The variable domain in full, completed from reference TRBV5-1 and TRBJ2-7, reads KAGVTQTPRYLIKTRGQQVTLSCSPISGHRSVSWYQQTPGQGLQFLFEYFSETQRNKGNFPGRFSGRQFSNSRSEMNVSTLELGDSALYLCASSGPPVYEQHFGPGTRLTVT.

Many counts were recorded for this clonotype. The CDR3 sequence is CASSLSVYEQYF. CDR3 DNA sequence: TGCGCCAGCAGCTTGAGTGTCTACGAGCAGTACTTC. The chain carries TRBV5-1 and TRBJ2-7; the D is unclear. V was trimmed by 1 base and J by 3 bases, leaving 5 bases between them. The CDR3 totals 12 residues. The germline V gene encodes CDR1 SGHRS and CDR2 YFSETQ.

This clonotype was detected ten times or more. The genes are TRBV28 and TRBJ2-1; D not resolved. Germline V gives CDR1 MDHEN, CDR2 SYDVKM. Trimming pared 3 bases from V and 0 bases from J, leaving 9 bases between. The CDR3 totals 15 residues. The CDR3 loop reads CASSLWAGSYNEQFF. DNA for the CDR3: TGTGCCAGCAGTTTGTGGGCTGGCTCCTACAATGAGCAGTTCTTC. The full variable domain, completed using reference TRBV28 and TRBJ2-1, is DVKVTQSSRYLVKRTGEKVFLECVQDMDHENMFWYRQDPGLGLRLIYFSYDVKMKEKGDIPEGYSVSREKKERFSLILESASTNQTSMYLCASSLWAGSYNEQFFGPGTRLTVL.

This clonotype was recorded many times. The rearrangement joins TRBV7-6 to TRBJ1-1; D not certain. Germline CDR1 is SGHVS and CDR2 is FNYEAQ. This CDR3 has 14 residues. Trimming took off 5 bases at V and 0 bases at J, with 10 bases between the two ends. The CDR3 nucleotides are TGTGCCAGCAGCCTTGACGGGATGAACACTGAAGCTTTCTTT. It translates to CASSLDGMNTEAFF.

This clonotype occurred once. A read error is likely here: a far larger clone is one base away. The CDR3 does not end in the conserved phenylalanine or tryptophan, so this is likely a read error. This sequence joins TRBV3-1 and TRBJ1-1; perhaps TRBD1 as D (6 bases). CDR1 and CDR2 (germline): LGHDT, YNNKEL (reference sequence). V gave up 6 bases and J gave up 1 base, with 6 bases separating them. This CDR3 contains 12 residues. DNA for the CDR3: TGTGCCAGCAGGACAGGGAACACTGAAGCTTTCCTT. It yields the protein CASRTGNTEAFL.

Comment on this clonotype: One junction end disagrees with the germline gene, perhaps due to a read error. The chain uses TRBV20-1 and TRBJ2-2, with 8 bases aligning to TRBD2. The germline V gene has CDR1 DFQATT and CDR2 SNEGSKA (reference sequence). The CDR3 spans 16 residues. CDR3 in amino acids: CSAGDPSGGNTGELFF. CDR3 sequence (DNA): TGCAGTGCTGGAGACCCCAGCGGGGGGAACACCGGGGAGCTGTTTTTT.

This clonotype occurred once. J is TRBJ1-2 and V is TRBV25-1, with a weak D call TRBD1 (6 bases). The ends were cut back, 5 bases at V and 5 bases at J, with 15 bases in the middle. Germline CDR1 and CDR2: MGHDK and SYGVNS. The CDR3 runs to 14 residues. The CDR3 reads CASSISGGKYGYTF. The DNA for the CDR3 is TGTGCCAGCAGTATATCGGGGGGCAAATATGGCTACACCTTC.

This clonotype was seen many times. This chain joins TRBV24-1 and TRBJ2-3; 8 positions agree with TRBD1. The CDR3 spans 18 residues. The V and J ends lost 0 bases and 0 bases, in that order; junction bases with no gene match: 7. Germline CDR1 and CDR2: KGHDR and SFDVKD. CDR3 sequence reads: CATSDLGRGPSSTDTQYF. In DNA form, the CDR3 reads TGTGCCACCAGTGATTTGGGCAGGGGGCCTTCTAGCACAGATACGCAGTATTTT.

The chain couples TRBV7-2 to TRBJ1-1; 7 nucleotides match TRBD1. Germline trimming cut 3 bases from V and 5 bases from J; bases unmatched to any gene: 6. The CDR3 is 14 amino acids. Per germline, CDR1 SGHTA and CDR2 FQGNSA. The CDR3 coding sequence is TGTGCCAGCAGCTTCGCGGCAGGGGGGACTGAAGCTTTCTTT. Amino acid sequence: CASSFAAGGTEAFF.

The chain is built from TRBV10-2 and TRBJ2-1; 8 positions agree with TRBD2. The V segment lost 4 bases and the J segment 4 bases; nucleotides outside the gene matches: 3. Germline V gives CDR1 WSHSY, CDR2 SAAADI. This CDR3 contains 14 residues. CDR3 residues: CASSGSGGYNEQFF. The DNA of the CDR3 is TGCGCCAGCAGTGGAAGCGGGGGTTACAATGAGCAGTTCTTC.

This clonotype was seen a handful of times. At one end, the junction sequence differs from germline, possibly due to a read error. The chain has TRBV7-7 and TRBJ1-2; 9 nucleotides line up with TRBD1. This CDR3 is 18 amino acids long. Germline assignment: CDR1 SSHAT and CDR2 FNYEAQ (reference sequence). The CDR3 reads CASSLLNRTGVGNYGYTF. The CDR3 region has the DNA TGTGCTAGCAGCTTACTGAACCGGACAGGGGTTGGTAACTATGGCTACACCTTC.